These 2 T cell receptor beta chains share one sample of origin, sequenced in a study of blood T cell repertoires in COVID-19. Generated by immunoSEQ multiplex PCR, the TCRdb table keeps only in-frame clones and is missing some. The sample holds approximately 150,000 clones, roughly 80% seen once. Input material: PBMCs or T cells enriched from blood (not recorded which). The receptor set was obtained from a woman in her thirties or forties who had recovered from COVID-19.

This chain joins TRBV30 and TRBJ2-1, with 7 bases lining up with TRBD2. In germline, CDR1 is GTSNPN, CDR2 SVGIG (reference sequence). CDR3 length equals 20 residues. Trimming removed 4 bases from V and 4 bases from J; junction bases left unmatched: 25. In DNA, the CDR3 is TGTGCCTGGAAGAACTGGGATACCGCTGGTCTCGCGGGAGAGTACAATGAGCAGTTCTTC. Encoded protein: CAWKNWDTAGLAGEYNEQFF.

There are a few counts of this clone. V gene TRBV29-1 combines with J gene TRBJ2-1; tentative D call: TRBD1 (6 bases). The CDR3 extends over 13 amino acids. Trimming stripped 3 bases from V and 6 bases from J, with 12 bases between. CDR1 is SQVTM and CDR2 is ANQGSEA in the germline V gene. Here the CDR3 DNA reads TGCAGCGTTGATAGGGGGAGTGGCAATGAGCAGTTCTTC. It translates to CSVDRGSGNEQFF.